This TCR beta chain originates from a study of human T cells and chemical hapten exposure. TCRdb reprocessed the RACE reads with MiXCR, giving one entry per CDR3 protein. This table holds under 300,000 distinct CDR3 sequences, 7.5% to 9% found once. This clonotype came up many times. Its matching antigen is unknown. The CDR3 length is 14 residues. Trimming stripped 3 bases from V and 1 base from J, with 9 bases between. Germline values: CDR1 SEHNR, CDR2 FQNEAQ (reference sequence). Broader study findings: A positive correlation with patch test score was shown by PT1 expanded TCR counts.

Time point meaning: pre-sensitization, week 0. The sample's treatment: therapeutic diphenylcyclopropenone sensitization with weekly scalp DPC. The chain uses TRBV7-9 and TRBJ2-5; no clear D. The sequences come from whole blood, collected in connection with sensitization to the hapten diphenylcyclopropenone (DPC). The TCR was taken from a young man with alopecia areata. Some clones in this sample may be carry-over from other donors' samples. This CDR3 reads CASSFVAFQETQYF. CDR3 nucleotides: TGTGCCAGCAGCTTTGTGGCTTTCCAAGAGACCCAGTACTTC.